This T cell receptor (beta chain) appears in the sequencing data of a study of blood T cells in healthy people across ages. Study outcomes and limitations: More naive CD4+ cells and higher diversity were found in long-lived than in aged donors. The study found TCR beta diversity correlated strongly with naive T cell percentage.

The use of a sample-barcoded 5' primer and a J-beta primer mix characterized a second PCR of 7 to 11 cycles. Through a template-switch adaptor with 12 random nucleotides, each cDNA molecule received a tag. TCRdb recomputed calls from the 5' RACE reads with MiXCR, one row per CDR3 protein. The sample lists hundreds of thousands of distinct CDR3 sequences; 45% to 60% were seen once. The CDR3 has 15 residues. Looked up from germline, CDR1 is LGHNA and CDR2 is YNFKEQ. Unmatched junction bases numbered 6, after V lost 5 bases and J lost 2 bases. The donors, all healthy, were Caucasians living in Russia, aged roughly 6 to 100. Points on this clonotype: Its antigen is undetermined.

This TCR derives from a woman aged 80 or older in good health. J is TRBJ1-1 and V is TRBV4-2, with 9 bases lining up with TRBD1. What was sequenced was blood. CDR3 DNA sequence: TGTGCCAGCAGCACCACAGGGGGCAGCAACACTGAAGCTTTCTTT. Its translation is CASSTTGGSNTEAFF.